The next 18 T cell receptor beta chains were all read from a single sample in a study of breast tumors, draining lymph nodes, adjacent tissues (TCRdb year 2016). Library preparation employed multiplex PCR. The reads were generated on an Illumina HiSeq 2000. In-frame beta chains were kept once TCRdb had trimmed the public reads at Q25 with fastp and called clones with MiXCR. Identical CDR3 proteins give one entry, which carries the most common genes and DNA. This sample holds about 89,000 distinct CDR3 sequences; around 29% were observed only once. The top ten clonotypes cover over 7.5% of the sample. Lymph node samples were obtained from the axillary draining lymph nodes of breast cancer patients. The sequenced material came from axillary lymph node tissue. These TCRs come from a female donor with breast cancer. Some clones in this sample may be carry-over from other donors' samples.

In its sample, this clonotype is medium-sized. V gene TRBV4-3 combines with J gene TRBJ2-7; 8 nucleotides match TRBD2. Germline CDR1 reads LGHNA; CDR2 reads YSLEER. Germline trimming cut 3 bases from V and 1 base from J; bases unmatched to any gene: 5. The CDR3 totals 15 residues. The CDR3 sequence is CASSHLAGGSYEQYF. CDR3 bases: TGCGCCAGCAGCCACCTGGCGGGAGGATCCTACGAGCAGTACTTC.

This chain connects TRBV29-1 to TRBJ2-3; D gene ambiguous. The CDR3 loop spans 13 amino acids. The V gene's germline CDR1 is SQVTM and CDR2 ANQGSEA. Trimming took off 6 bases at V and 0 bases at J, with 10 bases between the two ends. CDR3 in amino acids: CSVTKASTDTQYF. For the CDR3, the DNA is TGCAGCGTAACGAAGGCTAGCACAGATACGCAGTATTTT.

Concerning this clonotype: The junction departs from germline at one end; a sequencing error may be responsible. The J gene is TRBJ2-7, the V gene TRBV5-1, with D possibly being TRBD2 (6 bases). CDR3 length equals 12 residues. In germline, CDR1 is SGHRS, CDR2 YFSETQ. In DNA, the CDR3 is TGCGCCAGCAGCCGGGACTTCTACGAGCACTACTTC. It is translated as CASSRDFYEHYF.

The gene calls are TRBV7-9 and TRBJ1-2; no clear D. Trimming took 5 bases from V and 0 from J, leaving 10 bases between them. CDR3 length: 14 amino acids. The germline CDR1 and CDR2 sequences are SEHNR and FQNEAQ (reference sequence). The CDR3 DNA reads as TGTGCCAGCAGCATACCGTCCCCTAACTATGGCTACACCTTC. As protein: CASSIPSPNYGYTF.

This clonotype was seen ten or more times. J is TRBJ2-4 and V is TRBV7-9; 8 bases align to TRBD2. V shed 5 bases, J shed 10 bases, and the junction held 7 bases outside the gene matches. The CDR3 sequence is 13 residues long. Germline V gives CDR1 SEHNR, CDR2 FQNEAQ (reference sequence). CDR3 in DNA: TGTGCCAGCAGCCCCGGGGGGGCCGGGATTCAGTACTTC. Protein sequence: CASSPGGAGIQYF. Together with reference TRBV7-9 and TRBJ2-4, the CDR3 gives the full variable domain: DTGVSQNPRHKITKRGQNVTFRCDPISEHNRLYWYRQTLGQGPEFLTYFQNEAQLEKSRLLSDRFSAERPKGSFSTLEIQRTEQGDSAMYLCASSPGGAGIQYFGAGTRLSVL.

This clonotype has ten or more counts. This chain connects TRBV20-1 to TRBJ2-3; D is perhaps TRBD1 (5 bases). Germline values: CDR1 DFQATT, CDR2 SNEGSKA (reference sequence). The germline V and J ends were trimmed by 5 bases and 3 bases, with 18 bases remaining between them. This CDR3 is 15 amino acids long. The CDR3 region has the DNA TGCAGTGCTCAAGGGGCGCTAGATGGAACAGATACGCAGTATTTT. This gives the protein CSAQGALDGTDTQYF.

In its sample, this clonotype was seen a few times. Just one base apart from a much larger clone, this may be a read error. The chain carries TRBV20-1 and TRBJ2-7; 11 bases agree with TRBD2. With V trimmed by 4 bases and J by 4 bases, 9 bases remained unmatched. Germline V gives CDR1 DFQATT, CDR2 SNEGSKA (reference sequence). The CDR3 length is 15 residues. CDR3 DNA sequence: TGCAGTGCTACCGCTCAACTAGCGGGAGCGTACGAGCAGTACTTC. Encoded protein: CSATAQLAGAYEQYF.

This clonotype was picked up many times. The V call is TRBV7-2, the J call TRBJ2-1; TRBD2 agrees at 12 bases. V gave up 5 bases and J gave up 14 bases; unmatched junction bases: 7. There are 13 residues in the CDR3. The germline CDR1 and CDR2 sequences are SGHTA and FQGNSA. In nucleotides, the CDR3 is TGTGCCAGCAGCGAGACTAGCGGGAGACATGAGTTCTTC. Translation: CASSETSGRHEFF.

This clonotype was seen repeatedly, ten times or more. The CDR3 DNA is TGTGCCAGCAGTTACTCGATCACCGGGAAGAGCACAGATACGCAGTATTTT. As protein: CASSYSITGKSTDTQYF. The chain is built from TRBV6-2 or TRBV6-3 and TRBJ2-3; the D gene is possibly TRBD2 (5 bases). V lost 0 bases to trimming and J lost 0 bases, with 13 bases between them. Germline V gene sequence: CDR1 MNHEY, CDR2 SVGEGT. This CDR3 comprises 17 residues.

The sample holds many counts of this clonotype. This chain connects TRBV20-1 to TRBJ1-5; D is uncertain. Germline CDR1 and CDR2: DFQATT and SNEGSKA (reference sequence). Trimming shortened V by 0 bases and J by 3 bases, and 9 bases separated the two germline ends. CDR3 size: 14 residues. Here the CDR3 DNA reads TGCAGTGCTAGAGATCTGTACACCAATCAGCCCCAGCATTTT. The encoded protein is CSARDLYTNQPQHF.

In this sample, this clonotype turned up a few times. This sequence joins TRBV29-1 and TRBJ2-1; D tentatively fits TRBD1 or TRBD2 (5 bases each). CDR3 length: 14 amino acids. V gave up 7 bases and J gave up 7 bases, with 20 bases separating them. Per germline, CDR1 SQVTM and CDR2 ANQGSEA. The CDR3 is CSAFGQRGWNEQFF. Here the CDR3 DNA reads TGCAGCGCTTTTGGGCAGAGGGGATGGAATGAGCAGTTCTTC.

This clonotype occurred many times. This clone may be a read error of a much larger clone one base away. The rearrangement uses TRBV12-3 or TRBV12-4 and TRBJ1-5; D is possibly TRBD1 (6 bases). The V end was cut by 5 bases, the J end by 4 bases, with 12 bases between. This CDR3 is built from 14 residues. In DNA, the CDR3 is TGTGCCAGCAGTACAGGGAGCTATAATCAGCCCCAGCATTTT. Protein product: CASSTGSYNQPQHF.

Notes on this clonotype: A read error is possible here, since a much larger clone lies one base away. V is TRBV6-1 and J is TRBJ1-6; possible D gene TRBD1, 6 bases. Trimming left V 5 bases short and J 10 bases short, with 18 bases between. Germline lookup yields CDR1 MNHNS and CDR2 SASEGT. CDR3 length: 15 amino acids. This CDR3 reads CASSQLRQGNSPLHF. CDR3 coding DNA: TGTGCCAGCAGTCAACTGCGGCAGGGGAACTCACCCCTCCACTTT.

On this clonotype: A much larger clone lies one base from this, so it may be a read error. V is TRBV6-1 and J is TRBJ1-2; D may be TRBD1 (6 bases). The CDR3 contains 16 residues. Trimming cost V 7 bases and J 5 bases, with 23 bases left between them. In germline, CDR1 is MNHNS, CDR2 SASEGT. CDR3 residues: CASTRRTVNSIYGYTF. CDR3 nucleotide sequence: TGTGCCAGCACCCGTCGGACAGTCAACTCGATATATGGCTACACCTTC.

For this clonotype: It may be a read error: a sequence one base away is much more abundant. V gene TRBV20-1 combines with J gene TRBJ2-1; no clear D. CDR1 and CDR2 from the germline V gene are DFQATT and SNEGSKA (reference sequence). The CDR3 has 11 amino acids. CDR3 protein: CSSDFYNEQSF. The CDR3 nucleotides read TGCAGCAGCGATTTCTACAATGAGCAGTCCTTC.

This clonotype was seen repeatedly, ten times or more. CDR3 region: CASRTGTGTPNTGELFF. The CDR3 DNA reads as TGTGCCAGCAGAACAGGGACAGGGACACCGAACACCGGGGAGCTGTTTTTT. The J gene is TRBJ2-2, the V gene TRBV3-2; the table's D call of TRBD1 was not tested on the DNA. TRBV3-2 is deemed a pseudogene. The CDR3 covers 17 residues.

The chain carries TRBV15 and TRBJ1-6; 7 bases match TRBD1. The V segment lost 3 bases and the J segment 7 bases; nucleotides outside the gene matches: 6. Germline V lookup: CDR1 LNHNV, CDR2 YYDKDF (reference sequence). This CDR3 has 15 amino acids. CDR3 sequence (DNA): TGTGCCACCAGCAGGGGGGGGACAGTGAATTCACCCCTCCACTTT. Its translation is CATSRGGTVNSPLHF.

About this clonotype itself: A much larger clone sits a single nucleotide away, making a read error possible. This chain's CDR3 is CASSCLPQPQHF. The CDR3 region has the DNA TGTGCCAGCAGTTGCCTCCCTCAGCCCCAGCATTTT. This chain connects TRBV6-5 to TRBJ1-5; no definite D call. The germline gives CDR1 MNHEY, CDR2 SVGAGI. The CDR3 extends over 12 amino acids. V dropped 4 bases and J dropped 6 bases, with 7 bases sitting between them.